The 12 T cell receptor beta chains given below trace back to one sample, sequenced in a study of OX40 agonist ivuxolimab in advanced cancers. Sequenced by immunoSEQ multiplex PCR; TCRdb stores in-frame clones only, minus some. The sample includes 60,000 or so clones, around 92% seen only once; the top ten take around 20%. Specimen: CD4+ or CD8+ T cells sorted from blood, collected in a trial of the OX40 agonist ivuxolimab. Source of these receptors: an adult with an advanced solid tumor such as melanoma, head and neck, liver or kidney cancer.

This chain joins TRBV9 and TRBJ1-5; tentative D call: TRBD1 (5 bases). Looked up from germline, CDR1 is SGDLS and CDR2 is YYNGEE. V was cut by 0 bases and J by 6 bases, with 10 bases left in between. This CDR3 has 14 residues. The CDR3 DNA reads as TGTGCCAGCAGCGTAGGCACAGGTGGTCAGCCCCAGCATTTT. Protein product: CASSVGTGGQPQHF.

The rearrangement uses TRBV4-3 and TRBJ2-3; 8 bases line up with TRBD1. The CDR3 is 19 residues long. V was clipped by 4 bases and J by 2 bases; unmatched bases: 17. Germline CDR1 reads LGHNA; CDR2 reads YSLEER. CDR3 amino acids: CASSPGHIRQGPFTDTQYF. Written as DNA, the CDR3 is TGCGCCAGCAGCCCAGGGCATATACGACAGGGGCCTTTCACAGATACGCAGTATTTT.

The DNA for the CDR3 is TGCGCCAGCAGCCAGAGAGGGTCAGATACGCAGTATTTT. It specifies CASSQRGSDTQYF. The chain is built from TRBV4-3 and TRBJ2-3, with D perhaps matching TRBD2 (5 bases). Trimming shortened V by 3 bases and J by 4 bases, and 8 bases separated the two germline ends. This CDR3 contains 13 residues. Germline values: CDR1 LGHNA, CDR2 YSLEER.

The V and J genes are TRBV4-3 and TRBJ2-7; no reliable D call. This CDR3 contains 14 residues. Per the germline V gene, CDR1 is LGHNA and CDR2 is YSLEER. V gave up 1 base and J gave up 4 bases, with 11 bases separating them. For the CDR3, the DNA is TGCGCCAGCAGCCAAGGGGTACCAGGATACGAGCAGTACTTC. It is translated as CASSQGVPGYEQYF.

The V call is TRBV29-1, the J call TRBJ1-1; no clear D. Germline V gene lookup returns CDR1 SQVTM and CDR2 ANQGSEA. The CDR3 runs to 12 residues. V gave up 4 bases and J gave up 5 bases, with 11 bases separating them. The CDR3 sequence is CSVGEGGTEAFF. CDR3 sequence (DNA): TGCAGCGTTGGGGAGGGAGGGACTGAAGCTTTCTTT.

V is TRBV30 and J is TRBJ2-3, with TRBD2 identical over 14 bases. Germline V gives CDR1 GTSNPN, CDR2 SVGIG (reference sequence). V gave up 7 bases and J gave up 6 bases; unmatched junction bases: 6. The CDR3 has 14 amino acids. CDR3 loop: CALGLAGGSDTQYF. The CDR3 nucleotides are TGTGCCTTAGGACTAGCGGGAGGCTCTGATACGCAGTATTTT.

DNA for the CDR3: TGTGCCAGCGCCGGGACAGGGGGCTTTGGGGCCAACGTCCTGACTTTC. Residues: CASAGTGGFGANVLTF. The V gene is TRBV11-3, the J gene TRBJ2-6, with 12 bases that match TRBD1. The CDR3 consists of 16 residues. From germline, CDR1 is SGHNT and CDR2 YENEEA. Germline trimming cut 8 bases from V and 3 bases from J; bases unmatched to any gene: 5.

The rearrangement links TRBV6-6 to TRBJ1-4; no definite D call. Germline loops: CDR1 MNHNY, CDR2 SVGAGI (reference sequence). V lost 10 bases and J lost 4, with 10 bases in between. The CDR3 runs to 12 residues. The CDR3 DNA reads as TGTGCCACTGCGGTCCTTAATGAAAAACTGTTTTTT. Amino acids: CATAVLNEKLFF.

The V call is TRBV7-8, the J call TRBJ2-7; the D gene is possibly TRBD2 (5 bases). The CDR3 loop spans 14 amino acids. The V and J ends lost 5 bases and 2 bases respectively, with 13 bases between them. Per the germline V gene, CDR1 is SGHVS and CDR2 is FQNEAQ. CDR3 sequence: CASSPMPGTYEQYV. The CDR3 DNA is TGTGCCAGCAGCCCGATGCCGGGAACCTACGAGCAGTACGTC.

CDR3 loop: CASSPGQGPDTQYF. CDR3 sequence (DNA): TGTGCCAGCAGTCCGGGACAGGGCCCAGATACGCAGTATTTT. The chain employs TRBV6-6 and TRBJ2-3; 9 bases match TRBD1. V was pared by 5 bases and J by 4 bases, with 4 bases of the junction left unmatched. Per germline, CDR1 MNHNY and CDR2 SVGAGI (reference sequence). This CDR3 is 14 amino acids long.

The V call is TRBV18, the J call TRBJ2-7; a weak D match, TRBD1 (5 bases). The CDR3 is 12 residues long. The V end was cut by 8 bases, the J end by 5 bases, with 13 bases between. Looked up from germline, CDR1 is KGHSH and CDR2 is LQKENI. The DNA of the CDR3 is TGTGCCAGCGCCCGTGGGGCCCACGAGCAGTACTTC. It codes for CASARGAHEQYF. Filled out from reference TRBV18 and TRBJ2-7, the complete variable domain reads NAGVMQNPRHLVRRRGQEARLRCSPMKGHSHVYWYRQLPEEGLKFMVYLQKENIIDESGMPKERFSAEFPKEGPSILRIQQVVRGDSAAYFCASARGAHEQYFGPGTRLTVT.

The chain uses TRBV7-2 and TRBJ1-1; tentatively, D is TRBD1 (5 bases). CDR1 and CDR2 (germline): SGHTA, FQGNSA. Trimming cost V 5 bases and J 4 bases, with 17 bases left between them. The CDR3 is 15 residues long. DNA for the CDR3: TGTGCCAGCAGCCTCAACCCAGGGAGGGGCACTGAAGCTTTCTTT. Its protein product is CASSLNPGRGTEAFF.